A selection of T cell receptor beta chains follows, all from one sample in a study of response to subunit inactivated influenza vaccine. TCRdb used MiXCR to reprocess the RT-PCR reads, holding one entry per CDR3 protein. Here the sample spans 650,000 to 850,000 distinct CDR3 sequences, about 14% being singletons. Here the sequenced sample was PBMCs from blood, taken around 14 days before vaccination. The receptors were sampled from a man aged 50 to 59 who received an inactivated influenza vaccine. CDR3s include the opening cysteine and the closing phenylalanine or tryptophan. A D gene is named only where the DNA matches it firmly. Size is stated for part of the rows, as once, few or many counts, or as a class when the clone is expanded.

TRBV7-9,NA,few,TRBJ1-1,CADNEGLNAEAFF,TGTGCCGATAATGAGGGATTGAACGCTGAAGCTTTCTTT
TRBV19,NA,NA,TRBJ2-5,CASSTTGETQYF,TGTGCCAGTAGTACCACTGGTGAGACCCAGTACTTC
TRBV27,NA,NA,TRBJ2-2,CASSSTILRGPHTGELFF,TGTGCCAGCAGTTCAACAATTCTCAGAGGGCCTCACACCGGGGAGCTGTTTTTT
TRBV12-3/TRBV12-4,TRBD1,many,TRBJ1-1,CASTPTGADTEAFF,TGTGCCAGCACCCCGACAGGGGCGGACACTGAAGCTTTCTTT
TRBV30,NA,many,TRBJ1-6,CAWRNWQGQKDLHF,TGTGCCTGGAGGAATTGGCAGGGACAAAAGGACCTCCACTTT
TRBV6-5,TRBD1,NA,TRBJ1-2,CASSYRTGGYGYSF,TGTGCCAGCAGTTACCGCACAGGGGGTTATGGCTACAGCTTC
TRBV5-1,NA,NA,TRBJ2-1,CASRILGNEQFF,TGCGCCAGCAGGATTCTGGGCAATGAGCAGTTCTTC
TRBV7-2,NA,NA,TRBJ2-5,CASSPNSWGNQYF,TGTGCCAGCAGCCCAAACTCCTGGGGGAACCAGTACTTC
TRBV4-3,TRBD2,NA,TRBJ2-7,CASSQAFGSGALREQYF,TGCGCCAGCAGCCAAGCGTTTGGTAGCGGGGCCCTAAGGGAGCAGTACTTC
TRBV4-1,NA,NA,TRBJ1-5,CASSPSTEGAPQHF,TGCGCCAGCAGCCCAAGCACGGAAGGGGCGCCCCAGCATTTT
TRBV20-1,NA,few,TRBJ2-2,CSASGDSNTGELFF,TGCAGTGCTAGCGGGGATTCGAACACCGGGGAGCTGTTTTTT
TRBV18,NA,few,TRBJ2-7,CASSPLGAYTDSYEQYF,TGTGCCAGCTCACCACTGGGGGCCTATACTGACTCCTACGAGCAGTACTTC
TRBV5-1,NA,NA,TRBJ2-1,CASALRSGNEQFF,TGCGCCAGCGCCCTAAGGAGCGGGAATGAGCAGTTCTTC
TRBV27,NA,many,TRBJ2-3,CASSLSGSPHRADTQYF,TGTGCCAGCAGTTTATCGGGGTCACCTCATCGGGCAGATACGCAGTATTTT
TRBV5-1,NA,few,TRBJ1-3,CASSEEAGNTIYF,TGCGCCAGCAGCGAGGAGGCTGGAAACACCATATATTTT
TRBV5-1,TRBD2,few,TRBJ2-5,CASSLSIAGSRGETQYF,TGCGCCAGCAGCTTGTCGATAGCGGGATCCCGGGGAGAGACCCAGTACTTC
TRBV6-1,NA,few,TRBJ2-2,CASSRDANTGELFF,TGTGCCAGCAGCAGGGACGCGAACACCGGGGAGCTGTTTTTT
TRBV10-3,TRBD1,NA,TRBJ2-3,CAIGGTGSPDTQYF,TGTGCCATCGGGGGGACAGGGTCGCCAGATACGCAGTATTTT
TRBV7-9,NA,few,TRBJ2-7,CASSPGTPKEQYF,TGTGCCAGCAGCCCCGGGACCCCCAAAGAGCAGTACTTC
TRBV5-8,TRBD2,NA,TRBJ2-1,CASSLDRGRDEQFF,TGTGCCAGCAGCTTGGATAGAGGGAGGGATGAGCAGTTCTTC
TRBV20-1,TRBD2,few,TRBJ2-7,CSGWRGSYEQYF,TGCAGTGGTTGGCGGGGGTCCTACGAGCAGTACTTC
TRBV3-1,TRBD2,NA,TRBJ2-3,CASSQPPGLATDTQYF,TGTGCCAGCAGCCAGCCTCCGGGACTAGCTACTGATACGCAGTATTTT
TRBV7-9,TRBD1,few,TRBJ1-2,CASSLRQGIYTF,TGTGCCAGCAGCTTAAGACAGGGGATCTACACCTTC
TRBV9,NA,NA,TRBJ1-1,CASSVGSDRTEAFF,TGTGCCAGCAGCGTAGGCAGTGATCGCACTGAAGCTTTCTTT
TRBV12-3/TRBV12-4,NA,few,TRBJ1-2,CASSLRDTLFYGYTF,TGTGCCAGCAGTTTAAGGGACACCCTTTTCTATGGCTACACCTTC
TRBV5-5,TRBD1,NA,TRBJ2-1,CASSLTGTGELNEQFF,TGTGCCAGCAGCTTGACCGGGACAGGGGAGTTGAATGAGCAGTTCTTC
TRBV2,TRBD1,few,TRBJ1-1,CASRDREQTEAFF,TGTGCCAGCAGGGACAGGGAGCAAACTGAAGCTTTCTTT
TRBV5-1,NA,NA,TRBJ2-1,CASSLDRVDNEQFF,TGCGCCAGCAGCTTGGACAGGGTTGACAATGAGCAGTTCTTC
TRBV6-1,TRBD1,many,TRBJ1-5,CASSDRGGNQPQHF,TGTGCCAGCTCGGACAGGGGTGGCAATCAGCCCCAGCATTTT
TRBV20-1,TRBD2,few,TRBJ2-7,CSAKRLAGGGVYEQYF,TGCAGTGCTAAACGACTAGCGGGAGGAGGGGTCTACGAGCAGTACTTC
TRBV4-3,NA,few,TRBJ2-1,CASSQDDGSYNEQFF,TGCGCCAGCAGCCAAGATGACGGGTCCTACAATGAGCAGTTCTTC
TRBV12-3/TRBV12-4,NA,NA,TRBJ2-2,CASFLFRGGELFF,TGTGCCAGCTTTCTCTTTCGGGGCGGGGAGCTGTTTTTT
TRBV5-6,TRBD2,many,TRBJ2-3,CASSRGADTQYF,TGTGCCAGCAGCCGGGGGGCAGATACGCAGTATTTT
TRBV5-1,TRBD2,few,TRBJ2-3,CASSLGIAGDPSTDTQYF,TGCGCCAGCAGCTTGGGAATAGCGGGGGACCCTAGCACAGATACGCAGTATTTT
TRBV11-3,NA,NA,TRBJ1-4,CASSRSFNEKLFF,TGTGCCAGCAGCAGGTCTTTTAATGAAAAACTGTTTTTT
TRBV12-3/TRBV12-4,NA,NA,TRBJ1-2,CASSFSRALGILNGYTF,TGTGCCAGCAGTTTTAGCCGTGCTTTGGGGATTTTAAATGGCTACACCTTC
TRBV12-3/TRBV12-4,TRBD1,many,TRBJ2-7,CASSHGQGLYEQYF,TGTGCCAGCAGTCACGGACAGGGCCTCTACGAGCAGTACTTC
TRBV5-5,TRBD1,NA,TRBJ1-1,CASSAHRGNTEAFF,TGTGCCAGCAGCGCCCACAGGGGGAACACTGAAGCTTTCTTT
TRBV29-1,NA,few,TRBJ2-7,CSVVGSQAFSYEQYF,TGCAGCGTTGTGGGCAGCCAAGCCTTCTCCTACGAGCAGTACTTC
TRBV4-2,NA,NA,TRBJ2-7,CASSLESGFYEQYF,TGTGCCAGCAGCCTCGAAAGCGGATTCTACGAGCAGTACTTC
TRBV6-1,TRBD1,NA,TRBJ1-2,CASSETGNGGGYTF,TGTGCCAGCAGCGAGACAGGGAACGGGGGTGGCTACACCTTC
TRBV21-1,NA,NA,TRBJ2-7,CASSNETGTYEQYF,TGTGCCAGCAGCAACGAAACGGGGACCTACGAGCAGTACTTC
TRBV29-1,NA,few,TRBJ1-1,CSVGGRSLNTEAFF,TGCAGCGTTGGGGGAAGGAGCTTGAACACTGAAGCTTTCTTT
TRBV4-1,NA,NA,TRBJ2-5,CASSQDGTLWETQYF,TGCGCCAGCAGCCAAGATGGCACTCTATGGGAGACCCAGTACTTC
TRBV20-1,NA,few,TRBJ2-3,CSARELVDDTQYF,TGCAGTGCTAGAGAACTAGTAGATGATACGCAGTATTTT
TRBV7-6,NA,NA,TRBJ2-1,CASSLLARGEQFF,TGTGCCAGCAGCTTACTGGCCCGTGGTGAGCAGTTCTTC
TRBV12-5,NA,few,TRBJ2-1,CAVPNEQFF,TGTGCTGTTCCAAATGAGCAGTTCTTC
TRBV6-2/TRBV6-3,TRBD1,many,TRBJ2-7,CASISGTGRNEQYF,TGTGCCAGCATTTCCGGGACAGGGAGAAACGAGCAGTACTTC
TRBV2,TRBD2,NA,TRBJ2-5,CASSWTPGRETQYF,TGTGCCAGCAGTTGGACACCCGGGAGGGAGACCCAGTACTTC
TRBV28,NA,NA,TRBJ1-1,CASSFEGVANTEAFF,TGTGCCAGCAGTTTTGAGGGGGTGGCGAACACTGAAGCTTTCTTT
TRBV9,TRBD1,many,TRBJ2-3,CASAVEGARTDTQYF,TGTGCCAGCGCGGTAGAGGGGGCCAGAACAGATACGCAGTATTTT
TRBV20-1,NA,few,TRBJ1-1,CSAPFLNTEAFF,TGCAGTGCTCCATTCTTGAACACTGAAGCTTTCTTT
TRBV7-2,TRBD1,few,TRBJ2-1,CASSLGTGVLPLNEQFF,TGTGCCAGCAGCTTAGGGACAGGGGTACTGCCCCTCAATGAGCAGTTCTTC
TRBV7-7,NA,many,TRBJ2-2,CASSLEWGASELFF,TGTGCCAGCAGCTTAGAATGGGGGGCGAGTGAGCTGTTTTTT
TRBV10-3,NA,few,TRBJ2-1,CAISLGGDEQFF,TGTGCCATCAGTTTGGGTGGGGATGAGCAGTTCTTC
TRBV25-1,NA,NA,TRBJ1-1,CASSESVGTEAFF,TGTGCCAGCAGTGAATCTGTAGGCACTGAAGCTTTCTTT
TRBV12-3/TRBV12-4,TRBD1,many,TRBJ1-4,CASSPRQGPNEKLFF,TGTGCCAGCAGTCCCCGACAGGGCCCTAATGAAAAACTGTTTTTT
TRBV6-1,NA,few,TRBJ1-6,CATRKSPNSPLHF,TGTGCCACCAGGAAGTCTCCGAATTCACCCCTCCACTTT
TRBV6-2/TRBV6-3,NA,NA,TRBJ2-4,CASTKTGTKNIQYF,TGTGCCAGCACCAAAACAGGGACCAAAAACATTCAGTACTTC